The 16 T cell receptor beta chains below come from one sample, sequenced in a study of cytomegalovirus exposure and HLA in healthy donors. A multiplex PCR was run with 60 Vbeta primers and 13 Jbeta primers. The protocol was immunoSEQ multiplex PCR, while the TCRdb copy is restricted to in-frame clones and leaves out a portion. The sample has under 80,000 clones, about 77% seen once. The specimen sequenced was PBMCs. These TCRs come from a woman in her twenties or thirties in good health and CMV-seronegative.

This clone showed up just a few times. CDR3 loop: CASSFRAGGKAEAFF. The CDR3 DNA sequence: TGTGCCAGCAGTTTTAGGGCAGGGGGAAAGGCTGAAGCTTTCTTT. The gene calls are TRBV28 and TRBJ1-1; TRBD1 matches 7 bases. CDR3 length equals 15 residues. V lost 3 bases and J lost 6; bases outside the gene matches: 10. The germline V gene has CDR1 MDHEN and CDR2 SYDVKM.

This clone was observed a few times. The CDR3 loop is CASSLLSGRATYNEQFF. CDR3 sequence (DNA): TGTGCCAGCAGCCTACTAAGCGGGAGGGCCACTTACAATGAGCAGTTCTTC. The rearrangement joins TRBV11-1 to TRBJ2-1; 10 bases fit TRBD2. There are 17 residues in the CDR3. Per the germline V gene, CDR1 is SGHAT and CDR2 is FQDESV (reference sequence). Germline trimming cut 5 bases from V and 4 bases from J; bases unmatched to any gene: 11. Full variable domain (outside the CDR3, taken from reference TRBV11-1 and TRBJ2-1): EAEVAQSPRYKITEKSQAVAFWCDPISGHATLYWYRQILGQGPELLVQFQDESVVDDSQLPKDRFSAERLKGVDSTLKIQPAELGDSAMYLCASSLLSGRATYNEQFFGPGTRLTVL.

The chain links TRBV5-6 to TRBJ2-5; 11 nucleotides agree with TRBD2. J was trimmed by 3 bases and V by 4 bases; bases with no gene match: 5. The CDR3 is 15 residues long. Germline CDR1 is SGHDT and CDR2 is YYEEEE. CDR3 nucleotides: TGTGCCAGCAGCGGGACTAGCGGAAGGAAAGAGACCCAGTACTTC. This translates into CASSGTSGRKETQYF.

A few counts support this clone. V usage is TRBV4-3 and J usage is TRBJ2-1, with D perhaps matching TRBD1 (6 bases). Germline assignment: CDR1 LGHNA and CDR2 YSLEER. Trimming cost V 2 bases and J 6 bases, with 20 bases left between them. The CDR3 spans 17 residues. The CDR3 DNA reads as TGCGCCAGCAGCCAACTTCCCACAATACTACAGGGCAATGAGCAGTTCTTC. As protein: CASSQLPTILQGNEQFF.

The genes are TRBV29-1 and TRBJ2-7, with no clear D. Deletions cut 3 bases from V and 2 bases from J, with 17 bases between. The germline gives CDR1 SQVTM, CDR2 ANQGSEA. This CDR3 comprises 15 residues. CDR3 bases: TGCAGCGTTGATGTAGCCGACCCCCGAGCCTACGAGCAGTACGTC. Translation gives CSVDVADPRAYEQYV.

This clone appeared a few times. This chain connects TRBV12-5 to TRBJ2-5, with D tentatively TRBD1 (6 bases). The germline V gene encodes CDR1 LGHNT and CDR2 FRNRAP. Trimming cost V 1 base and J 3 bases, with 6 bases left between them. The CDR3 runs 13 residues. This CDR3 reads CASGLEGEETQYF. The CDR3 nucleotides are TGTGCTAGTGGTTTGGAGGGGGAAGAGACCCAGTACTTC.

V gene TRBV2 combines with J gene TRBJ2-2, with TRBD1 matching over 7 bases. Germline CDR1 reads SNHLY; CDR2 reads FYNNEI. The CDR3 is 15 residues long. V shed 5 bases, J shed 4 bases, and the junction held 7 bases outside the gene matches. DNA for the CDR3: TGTGCCAGCAGTATAACGGGACAGATCACCGGGGAGCTGTTTTTT. This encodes CASSITGQITGELFF.

This sequence joins TRBV29-1 and TRBJ2-7; the match to TRBD1 covers 7 bases. Germline loops: CDR1 SQVTM, CDR2 ANQGSEA. J lost 6 bases, V lost 3 bases, and 5 bases had no gene match. The CDR3 is 12 residues long. CDR3 protein: CSVELGQFEQYF. As DNA, the CDR3 is TGCAGCGTTGAGTTGGGACAGTTCGAGCAGTACTTC.

The J gene is TRBJ2-5, the V gene TRBV30; 8 bases are shared with TRBD2. The CDR3 loop spans 15 amino acids. Germline lookup yields CDR1 GTSNPN and CDR2 SVGIG (reference sequence). The junction had 5 bases not matched to a gene; V was cut back by 1 base and J by 1 base. For the CDR3, the DNA is TGTGCCTGGAGTGGGGTCGGGAGGGCCCAAGAGACCCAGTACTTC. It yields the protein CAWSGVGRAQETQYF.

The genes are TRBV7-8 and TRBJ2-7, with a weak D call TRBD1 (5 bases). Per the germline V gene, CDR1 is SGHVS and CDR2 is FQNEAQ. The ends were cut back, 5 bases at V and 6 bases at J, with 11 bases in the middle. CDR3 length equals 12 residues. CDR3 sequence (DNA): TGTGCCAGCAGCCGCCCCCAGGGCGAGCAGTACGTC. Translated, it gives CASSRPQGEQYV.

This clone has only a few counts. The gene calls are TRBV7-9 and TRBJ1-1, with D uncertain. The germline CDR1 and CDR2 sequences are SEHNR and FQNEAQ (reference sequence). This CDR3 has 14 amino acids. Trimming left V 1 base short and J 7 bases short, with 13 bases between. This CDR3 reads CASSLEGASREAFF. The CDR3 region has the DNA TGTGCCAGCAGCTTAGAAGGAGCCAGTCGTGAAGCTTTCTTT. Combining the CDR3 with reference TRBV7-9 and TRBJ1-1 gives the whole variable domain DTGVSQNPRHKITKRGQNVTFRCDPISEHNRLYWYRQTLGQGPEFLTYFQNEAQLEKSRLLSDRFSAERPKGSFSTLEIQRTEQGDSAMYLCASSLEGASREAFFGQGTRLTVV.

The chain links TRBV11-2 to TRBJ2-5, with 14 bases identical to TRBD2. This CDR3 contains 16 residues. Germline V gene sequence: CDR1 SGHAT, CDR2 FQNNGV. V dropped 5 bases and J dropped 5; count of bases not matched to a gene: 7. Here the CDR3 DNA reads TGTGCCAGCAGCGGCGGGACTAGCGGGAGAGGGGAGACCCAGTACTTC. This translates into CASSGGTSGRGETQYF.

The chain has TRBV5-7 and TRBJ1-5; D is possibly TRBD1 (6 bases). TRBV5-7 counts as an open reading frame of uncertain function. V was shortened by 0 bases and J by 3 bases, with 16 bases between the two germline ends. The length of the CDR3 is 17 residues. CDR3 loop: CASSLATGKGDNQPQHF. The CDR3 DNA reads as TGTGCCAGCAGCTTGGCCACAGGGAAGGGGGACAATCAGCCCCAGCATTTT.

The chain has TRBV5-1 and TRBJ1-2, with D hard to call. There are 13 residues in the CDR3. The germline V and J ends were trimmed by 4 bases and 8 bases, with 15 bases remaining between them. Germline V gene lookup returns CDR1 SGHRS and CDR2 YFSETQ. The CDR3 region has the DNA TGCGCCAGCAGCCCCCAGGCACCTTGGGGCTACACCTTC. It yields the protein CASSPQAPWGYTF.

CDR3 in DNA: TGTGCCTGTCACATGAACACTGAAGCTTTCTTT. This sequence encodes CACHMNTEAFF. The chain carries TRBV30 and TRBJ1-1; D uncertain. Per the germline V gene, CDR1 is GTSNPN and CDR2 is SVGIG (reference sequence). Trimming took off 6 bases at V and 0 bases at J, with 5 bases between the two ends. The CDR3 has 11 amino acids.

The chain links TRBV28 to TRBJ1-4, with TRBD1 identical over 7 bases. From germline, CDR1 is MDHEN and CDR2 SYDVKM. After removal of 6 bases from V and 8 bases from J, the junction contained 12 bases not matched to a gene. The CDR3 runs to 15 residues. The CDR3 DNA reads TGTGCCAGCAGCAGCCCGACAGGGAATGTAGAAAAACTGTTTTTT. Translation: CASSSPTGNVEKLFF.